This is a list of T cell receptor beta chains from one sample in a study of cytomegalovirus exposure and HLA in healthy donors. Sequencing was performed with immunoSEQ multiplex PCR; in TCRdb, only in-frame clones are kept and a portion is missing. The data show more than 110,000 clones, around three quarters seen once. The specimen was PBMCs. The receptors were sampled from a man aged 25-45 years in good health and CMV-seronegative. The CDR3 runs from the conserved cysteine through the conserved F or W. D genes are given only for firm matches. The size of a clone is reported for some rows only, either as once, few or many, or as a class for expanded clones.

>TRBJ2-1|TRBV10-2|.|few
TGCGCCAGCAGTGAGCCGTCGATAGCCACGGGGCAGTTCTTC
CASSEPSIATGQFF
>TRBJ2-7|TRBV10-3|TRBD2|few
TGTGCCATCAGGGCTAGCGGTAGTTACGAGCAGTACTTC
CAIRASGSYEQYF
>TRBJ2-3|TRBV11-3|TRBD1|.
TGTGCCAGCAGCTTAGGACAGGGGAGCACAGATACGCAGTATTTT
CASSLGQGSTDTQYF
>TRBJ2-7|TRBV11-2|TRBD1|.
TGTGCCAGCAGCACACCCCGGACAGGGGGCGATTCTTACGAGCAGTACTTC
CASSTPRTGGDSYEQYF
>TRBJ1-2|TRBV6-1|TRBD1|.
TGTGCCAGCAGGGCCAGGGGGGTTAACTATGGCTACACCTTC
CASRARGVNYGYTF
>TRBJ2-7|TRBV18|TRBD1|.
TGTGCCAGCTCACCAAATCCGGGACAGGGGACCTACGAGCAGTACTTC
CASSPNPGQGTYEQYF
>TRBJ2-7|TRBV7-3|TRBD2|.
TGTGCCAGCAGCGAAACTAGCGGGAGTATTTACGAGCAGTACTTC
CASSETSGSIYEQYF
>TRBJ1-6|TRBV28|.|once
TGTGCCAGCAGCCTATTGGATAGGGGTAATTCACCCCTCCACTTT
CASSLLDRGNSPLHF
>TRBJ1-1|TRBV14|TRBD1|.
TGTGCCAGCAGCCAAGAAGGCGGGACAGGGATTGTAGGGACTGAAGCTTTCTTT
CASSQEGGTGIVGTEAFF
>TRBJ2-1|TRBV5-1|TRBD2|.
TGCGCCAGCAGCTCGATAGCGGGTACTTACAATGAGCAGTTCTTC
CASSSIAGTYNEQFF
>TRBJ1-4|TRBV9|TRBD1|once
TGTGCCAGCAGCCCCTCATTCACAGGGGCGGCGGAAAAACTGTTTTTT
CASSPSFTGAAEKLFF
>TRBJ1-1|TRBV29-1|TRBD1|.
TGCAGCGTCGGACAGGCGGTCAGGGACGCTTTCTTT
CSVGQAVRDAFF
>TRBJ2-1|TRBV10-1|TRBD2|.
TGCGCCAGCAGTGATAAGTTAGCGGGGAGGAGCTCCTACAATGAGCAGTTCTTC
CASSDKLAGRSSYNEQFF
>TRBJ1-1|TRBV18|.|few
TGTGCCAGCTCACCACAGCAGGGGTCCCCCGCTGAAGCTTTCTTT
CASSPQQGSPAEAFF
>TRBJ1-1|TRBV6-5|.|.
TGTGCCAGCAGCGGTGCGGGGGGAGTCACTGAAGCTTTCTTT
CASSGAGGVTEAFF
>TRBJ2-1|TRBV6-5|.|.
TGTGCCAGCCAGCATCGGAGCGCACAACATGAGCAGTTCTTC
CASQHRSAQHEQFF